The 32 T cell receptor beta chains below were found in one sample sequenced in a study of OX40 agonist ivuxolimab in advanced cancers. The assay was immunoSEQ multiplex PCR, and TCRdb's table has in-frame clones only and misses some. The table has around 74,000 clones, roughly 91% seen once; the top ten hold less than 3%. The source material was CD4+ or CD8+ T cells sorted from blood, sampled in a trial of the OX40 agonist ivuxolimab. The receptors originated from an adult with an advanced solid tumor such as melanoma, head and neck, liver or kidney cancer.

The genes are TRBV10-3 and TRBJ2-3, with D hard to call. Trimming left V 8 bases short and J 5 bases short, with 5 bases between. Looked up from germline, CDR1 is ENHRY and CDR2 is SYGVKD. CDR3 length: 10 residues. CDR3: CAIGGDTQYF. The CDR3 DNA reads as TGTGCCATCGGCGGAGATACGCAGTATTTT.

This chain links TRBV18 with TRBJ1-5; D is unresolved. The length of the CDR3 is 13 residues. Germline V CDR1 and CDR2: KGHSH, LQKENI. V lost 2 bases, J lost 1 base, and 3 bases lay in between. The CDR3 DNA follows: TGTGCCAGCTCACCAAACAGCAATCAGCCCCAGCATTTT. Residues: CASSPNSNQPQHF.

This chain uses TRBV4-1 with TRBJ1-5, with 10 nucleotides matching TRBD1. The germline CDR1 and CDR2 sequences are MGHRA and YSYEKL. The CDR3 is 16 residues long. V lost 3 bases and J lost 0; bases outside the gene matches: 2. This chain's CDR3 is CASSHGTGDSNQPQHF. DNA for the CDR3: TGCGCCAGCAGCCATGGGACAGGGGATAGCAATCAGCCCCAGCATTTT.

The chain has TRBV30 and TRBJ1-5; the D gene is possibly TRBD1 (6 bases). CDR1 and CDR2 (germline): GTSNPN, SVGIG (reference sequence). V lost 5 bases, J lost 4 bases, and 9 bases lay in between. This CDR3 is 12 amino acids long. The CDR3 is CAWGQPNQPQHF. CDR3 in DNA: TGTGCCTGGGGACAGCCTAATCAGCCCCAGCATTTT.

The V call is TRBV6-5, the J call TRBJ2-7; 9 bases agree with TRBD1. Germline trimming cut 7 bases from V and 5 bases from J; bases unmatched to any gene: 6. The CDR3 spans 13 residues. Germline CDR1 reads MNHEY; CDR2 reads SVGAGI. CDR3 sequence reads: CASNHRGRDEQYF. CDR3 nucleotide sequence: TGTGCCAGCAATCACAGGGGGCGCGACGAGCAGTACTTC.

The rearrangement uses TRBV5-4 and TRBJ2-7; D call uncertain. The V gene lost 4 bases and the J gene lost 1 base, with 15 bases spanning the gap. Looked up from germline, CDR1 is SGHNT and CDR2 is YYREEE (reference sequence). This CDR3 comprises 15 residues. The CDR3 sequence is CASSQETGSSYEQYF. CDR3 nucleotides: TGTGCCAGCAGCCAGGAGACTGGTTCGTCCTACGAGCAGTACTTC.

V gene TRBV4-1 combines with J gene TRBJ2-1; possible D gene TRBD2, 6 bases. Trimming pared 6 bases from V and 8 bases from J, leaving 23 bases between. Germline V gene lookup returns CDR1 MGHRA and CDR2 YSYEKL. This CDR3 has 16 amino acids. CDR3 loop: CASRKRREGEVDEQFF. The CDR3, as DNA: TGCGCCAGCAGAAAACGGCGGGAAGGGGAGGTGGATGAGCAGTTCTTC.

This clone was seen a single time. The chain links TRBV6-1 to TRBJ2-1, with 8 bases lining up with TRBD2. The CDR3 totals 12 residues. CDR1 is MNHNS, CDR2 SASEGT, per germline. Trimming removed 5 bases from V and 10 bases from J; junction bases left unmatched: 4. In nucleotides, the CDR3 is TGTGCCAGCAGTTTTCGGACTAGCGAGCAGTTCTTC. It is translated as CASSFRTSEQFF.

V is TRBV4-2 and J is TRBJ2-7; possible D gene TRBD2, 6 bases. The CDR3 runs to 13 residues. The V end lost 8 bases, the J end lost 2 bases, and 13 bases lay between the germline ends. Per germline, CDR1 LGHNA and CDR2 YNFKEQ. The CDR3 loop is CASSSWRAYEQYF. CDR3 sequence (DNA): TGTGCCAGCTCTTCATGGAGGGCCTACGAGCAGTACTTC.

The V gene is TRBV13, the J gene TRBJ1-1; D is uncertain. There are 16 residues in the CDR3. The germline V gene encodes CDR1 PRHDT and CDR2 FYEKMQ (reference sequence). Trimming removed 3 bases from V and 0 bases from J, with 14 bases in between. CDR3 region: CASSFKLFRLNTEAFF. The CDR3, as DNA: TGTGCCAGCAGCTTCAAGTTATTCAGGCTGAACACTGAAGCTTTCTTT.

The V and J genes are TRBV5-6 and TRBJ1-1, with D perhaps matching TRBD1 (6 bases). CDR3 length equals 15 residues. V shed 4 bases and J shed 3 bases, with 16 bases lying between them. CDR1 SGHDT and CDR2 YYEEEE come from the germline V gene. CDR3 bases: TGTGCCAGCAGCCCCGCGACAGGAGGATACACTGAAGCTTTCTTT. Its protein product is CASSPATGGYTEAFF.

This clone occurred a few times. The chain's CDR3 is CAWSVTGRYTSGANVLTF. The CDR3 bases are TGTGCCTGGAGCGTTACGGGACGGTATACCTCTGGGGCCAACGTCCTGACTTTC. The rearrangement links TRBV30 to TRBJ2-6; D may correspond to TRBD1 or TRBD2 (5 bases each). CDR1 is GTSNPN, CDR2 SVGIG, per germline (reference sequence). V dropped 3 bases and J dropped 0 bases, with 18 bases sitting between them. This CDR3 is built from 18 residues.

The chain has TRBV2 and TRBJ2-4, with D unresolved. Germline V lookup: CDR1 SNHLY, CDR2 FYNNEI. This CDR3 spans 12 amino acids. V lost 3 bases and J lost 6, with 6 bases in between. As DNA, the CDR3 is TGTGCCAGCAGTGACAGATTAAACATTCAGTACTTC. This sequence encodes CASSDRLNIQYF. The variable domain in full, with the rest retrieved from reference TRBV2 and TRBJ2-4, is EPEVTQTPSHQVTQMGQEVILRCVPISNHLYFYWYRQILGQKVEFLVSFYNNEISEKSEIFDDQFSVERPDGSNFTLKIRSTKLEDSAMYFCASSDRLNIQYFGAGTRLSVL.

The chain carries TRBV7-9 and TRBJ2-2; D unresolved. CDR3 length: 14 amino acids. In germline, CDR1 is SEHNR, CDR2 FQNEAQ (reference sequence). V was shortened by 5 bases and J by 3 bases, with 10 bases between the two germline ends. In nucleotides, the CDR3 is TGTGCCAGCAGCCCGTGGCCCCACACCGGGGAGCTGTTTTTT. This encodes CASSPWPHTGELFF.

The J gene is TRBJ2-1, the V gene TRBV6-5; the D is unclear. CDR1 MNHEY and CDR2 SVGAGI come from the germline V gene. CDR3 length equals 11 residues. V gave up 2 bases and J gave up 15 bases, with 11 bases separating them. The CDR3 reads CASSYGGVPFF. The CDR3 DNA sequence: TGTGCCAGCAGTTACGGTGGAGTTCCGTTCTTC.

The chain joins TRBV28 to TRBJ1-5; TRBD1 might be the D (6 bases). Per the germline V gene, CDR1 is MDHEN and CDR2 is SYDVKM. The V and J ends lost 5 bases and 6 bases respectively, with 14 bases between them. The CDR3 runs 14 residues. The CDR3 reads CASSLGGAAQPQHF. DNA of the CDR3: TGTGCCAGCAGTCTAGGGGGGGCGGCTCAGCCCCAGCATTTT.

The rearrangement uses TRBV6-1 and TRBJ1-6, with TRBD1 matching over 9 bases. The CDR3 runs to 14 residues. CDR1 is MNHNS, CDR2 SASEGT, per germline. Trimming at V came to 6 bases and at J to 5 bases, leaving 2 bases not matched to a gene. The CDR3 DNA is TGTGCCAGCAGAAGGACAGGGGATAATTCACCCCTCCACTTT. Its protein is CASRRTGDNSPLHF.

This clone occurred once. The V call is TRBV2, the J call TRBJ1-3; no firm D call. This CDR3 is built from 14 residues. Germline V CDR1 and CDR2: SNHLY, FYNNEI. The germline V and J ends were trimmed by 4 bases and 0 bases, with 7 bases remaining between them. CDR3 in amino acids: CASSGLVSGNTIYF. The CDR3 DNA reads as TGTGCCAGCAGTGGACTGGTCTCTGGAAACACCATATATTTT.

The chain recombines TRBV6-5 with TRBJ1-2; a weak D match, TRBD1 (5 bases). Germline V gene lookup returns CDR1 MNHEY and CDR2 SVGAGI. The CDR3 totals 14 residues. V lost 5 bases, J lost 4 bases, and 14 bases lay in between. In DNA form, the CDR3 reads TGTGCCAGCAGTCCCCGCGAGGGGACCTATGGCTACACCTTC. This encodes CASSPREGTYGYTF.

CDR3 bases: TGTGCCAGCAGCATGGGTGGGGGTTCGAACACTGAAGCTTTCTTT. Translating it yields CASSMGGGSNTEAFF. V usage is TRBV6-5 and J usage is TRBJ1-1; possibly TRBD1 for D (5 bases). Looked up from germline, CDR1 is MNHEY and CDR2 is SVGAGI. CDR3 length equals 15 residues. The germline V and J ends were trimmed by 6 bases and 1 base, with 15 bases remaining between them.

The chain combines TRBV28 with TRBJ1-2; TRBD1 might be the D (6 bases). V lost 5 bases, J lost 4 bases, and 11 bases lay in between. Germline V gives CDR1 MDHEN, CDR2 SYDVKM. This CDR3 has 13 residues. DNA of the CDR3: TGTGCCAGCAGTACCCAGGGGACCTATGGCTACACCTTC. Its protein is CASSTQGTYGYTF.

The CDR3, as DNA: TGCAGCGTTGGAGGGAGCTCCTACAATGAGCAGTTCTTC. Residues: CSVGGSSYNEQFF. The chain is built from TRBV29-1 and TRBJ2-1, with D possibly being TRBD2 (5 bases). The ends were cut back, 4 bases at V and 0 bases at J, with 7 bases in the middle. Germline loops: CDR1 SQVTM, CDR2 ANQGSEA. The CDR3 contains 13 residues.

The CDR3, as DNA: TGTGCCAGCAGCCGAGTGACAGGGCTCACAGATACGCAGTATTTT. Translating gives CASSRVTGLTDTQYF. The chain uses TRBV11-2 and TRBJ2-3; 7 bases are shared with TRBD1. Germline-derived CDR1 and CDR2 are SGHAT and FQNNGV. J was trimmed by 2 bases and V by 5 bases; bases with no gene match: 7. The CDR3 length is 15 residues.

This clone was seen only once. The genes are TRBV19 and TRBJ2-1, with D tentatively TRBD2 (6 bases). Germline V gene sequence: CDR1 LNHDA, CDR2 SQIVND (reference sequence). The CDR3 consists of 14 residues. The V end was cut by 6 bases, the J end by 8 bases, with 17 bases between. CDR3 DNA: TGTGCCAGTAGGGACCGCGGGGTCAGAGATGAGCAGTTCTTC. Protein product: CASRDRGVRDEQFF.

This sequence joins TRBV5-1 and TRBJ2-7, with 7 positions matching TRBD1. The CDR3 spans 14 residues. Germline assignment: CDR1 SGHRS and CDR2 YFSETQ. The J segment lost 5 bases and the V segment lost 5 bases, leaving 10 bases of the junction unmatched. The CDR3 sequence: CASSGTVGFHEQYF. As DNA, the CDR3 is TGCGCCAGCAGTGGGACAGTCGGTTTCCACGAGCAGTACTTC.

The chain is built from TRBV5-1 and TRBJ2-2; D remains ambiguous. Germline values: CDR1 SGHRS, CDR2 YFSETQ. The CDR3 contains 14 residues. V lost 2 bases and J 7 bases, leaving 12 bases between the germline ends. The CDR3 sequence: CASSFLVSGGELFF. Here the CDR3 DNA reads TGCGCCAGCAGCTTTCTAGTTTCGGGCGGGGAGCTGTTTTTT.

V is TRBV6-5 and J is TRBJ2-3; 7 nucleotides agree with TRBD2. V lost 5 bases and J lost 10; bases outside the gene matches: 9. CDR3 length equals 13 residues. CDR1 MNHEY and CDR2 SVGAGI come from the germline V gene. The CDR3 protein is CASSHRDYRAQYF. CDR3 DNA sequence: TGTGCCAGCAGTCACCGGGACTACCGGGCGCAGTATTTT.

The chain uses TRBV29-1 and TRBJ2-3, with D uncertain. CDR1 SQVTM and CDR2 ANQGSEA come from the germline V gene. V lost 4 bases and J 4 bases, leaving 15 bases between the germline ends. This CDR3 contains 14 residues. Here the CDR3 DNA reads TGCAGCGTTGGCGTGTACACCGACGCAGATACGCAGTATTTT. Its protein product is CSVGVYTDADTQYF.

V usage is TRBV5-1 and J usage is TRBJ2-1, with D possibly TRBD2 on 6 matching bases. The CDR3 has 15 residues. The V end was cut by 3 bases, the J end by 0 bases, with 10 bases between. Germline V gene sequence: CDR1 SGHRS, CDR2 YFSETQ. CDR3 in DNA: TGCGCCAGCAGCTCCAGCGGGCACTCCTACAATGAGCAGTTCTTC. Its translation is CASSSSGHSYNEQFF.

CDR3 in amino acids: CASSSPAWGDTQYF. CDR3 in DNA: TGCGCCAGCAGCTCCCCAGCTTGGGGAGATACGCAGTATTTT. The chain has TRBV5-1 and TRBJ2-3, with unresolved D. Germline lookup yields CDR1 SGHRS and CDR2 YFSETQ. V was clipped by 3 bases and J by 5 bases, with 13 bases between them. This CDR3 region has 14 residues.

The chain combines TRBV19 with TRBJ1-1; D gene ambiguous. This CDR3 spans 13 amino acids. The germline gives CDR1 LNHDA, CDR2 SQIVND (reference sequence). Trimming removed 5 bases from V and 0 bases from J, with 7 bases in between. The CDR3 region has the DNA TGTGCCAGTAGTTACAGACTGAACACTGAAGCTTTCTTT. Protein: CASSYRLNTEAFF.

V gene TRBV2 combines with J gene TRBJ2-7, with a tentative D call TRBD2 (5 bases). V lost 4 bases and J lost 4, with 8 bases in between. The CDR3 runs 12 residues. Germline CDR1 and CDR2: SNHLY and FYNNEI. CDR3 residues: CASSGLAYEQYF. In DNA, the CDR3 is TGTGCCAGCAGTGGCCTAGCATACGAGCAGTACTTC. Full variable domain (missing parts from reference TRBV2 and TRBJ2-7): EPEVTQTPSHQVTQMGQEVILRCVPISNHLYFYWYRQILGQKVEFLVSFYNNEISEKSEIFDDQFSVERPDGSNFTLKIRSTKLEDSAMYFCASSGLAYEQYFGPGTRLTVT.